This T cell receptor (beta chain) appears in the sequencing data of a study of control samples from healthy donors and cancer patients. This table comes from immunoSEQ multiplex PCR, and its TCRdb copy is limited to in-frame clones, with some not included. The repertoire holds 170,000 or so clones, with approximately 94% as singletons. The sequencing sample was made of blood. This sequence was found in a man aged 25 to 40 in good health.

In DNA form, the CDR3 reads TGTGCCAGCAGCTCAACCTCGACTAGCGGGAGGGCCTACAATGAGCAGTTCTTC. It translates to CASSSTSTSGRAYNEQFF. The rearrangement joins TRBV11-3 to TRBJ2-1; 14 bases are a match to TRBD2. CDR1 is SGHNT and CDR2 is YENEEA in the germline V gene. V shed 4 bases, J shed 2 bases, and the junction held 7 bases outside the gene matches. The CDR3 extends over 18 amino acids. Using reference TRBV11-3 and TRBJ2-1 for the parts outside the CDR3, the full variable domain is EAGVVQSPRYKIIEKKQPVAFWCNPISGHNTLYWYLQNLGQGPELLIRYENEEAVDDSQLPKDRFSAERLKGVDSTLKIQPAELGDSAVYLCASSSTSTSGRAYNEQFFGPGTRLTVL.